Shown below are 2 T cell receptor beta chains from a single sample sequenced in a study of beta chain features in type 1 diabetes (dated by TCRdb to 2016 to 2019). The library was prepared using the immunoSEQ multiplex PCR assay. All of the isolated RNA was reverse transcribed with the High Capacity cDNA Reverse Transcription Kit, so expressed TCRB transcripts were sequenced. TCRdb obtained this table from immuneACCESS and retained in-frame rearrangements with V and J assigned. These tables miss some clones; where compared with another copy, unresolved V genes account for less than half of the shortfall, and the remainder is unexplained. This sample comprises some 220,000 clones, roughly a tenth of them detected only once. 1% to 1.5% of the sample comes from the top ten. The sample consisted of central memory CD4+ T cells from blood. The receptor source for this set is a man aged 18 to 30 in good health.

This clone has only a few counts. The genes are TRBV6-5 and TRBJ2-7; no reliable D call. This CDR3 has 12 amino acids. V was shortened by 5 bases and J by 1 base, with 6 bases between the two germline ends. Per germline, CDR1 MNHEY and CDR2 SVGAGI. The CDR3 DNA sequence: TGTGCCAGCAGTAGGCGATCCTACGAGCAGTACTTC. Protein sequence: CASSRRSYEQYF.

The chain joins TRBV30 to TRBJ2-1; the D is unclear. Germline loops: CDR1 GTSNPN, CDR2 SVGIG (reference sequence). V lost 2 bases and J 9 bases, leaving 14 bases between the germline ends. The CDR3 runs 13 residues. CDR3 sequence (DNA): TGTGCCTGGAGTAACCAGCAAGGAAGTGAGCAGTTCTTC. Protein sequence: CAWSNQQGSEQFF.